A single sample gave rise to the 20 T cell receptor beta chains below, sequenced in a study of blood T cell repertoires in COVID-19. Generated by immunoSEQ multiplex PCR, the TCRdb table keeps only in-frame clones and is missing some. The sample yields approximately 380,000 clones, 90% to 95% seen once. Sequenced input: PBMCs or T cells enriched from blood (not recorded which). These receptors were taken from a woman aged 40 to 55 who had been exposed to COVID-19.

J is TRBJ1-6 and V is TRBV30; D perhaps matches TRBD1 (5 bases). Trimming cost V 3 bases and J 7 bases, with 13 bases left between them. Germline CDR1 GTSNPN, CDR2 SVGIG (reference sequence). This CDR3 comprises 14 residues. The CDR3 region has the DNA TGTGCCTGGAGGGGCCCAGGGCGAAATTCACCCCTCCACTTT. Translation gives CAWRGPGRNSPLHF.

The chain has TRBV10-3 and TRBJ2-7, with 8 positions matching TRBD2. Trimming took 7 bases from V and 2 from J; bases not matched to a gene: 10. This CDR3 contains 15 residues. Germline V gives CDR1 ENHRY, CDR2 SYGVKD. CDR3 protein: CAIKPLGGEAYEQYF. Written as DNA, the CDR3 is TGTGCCATCAAGCCCCTCGGGGGGGAGGCCTACGAGCAGTACTTC.

CDR3 bases: TGTGCCAGCAGTGAAGTTTGGCAGGGTCGTTACAATGAGCAGTTCTTC. Its protein product is CASSEVWQGRYNEQFF. V and J are TRBV2 and TRBJ2-1, with D perhaps matching TRBD1 (5 bases). Trimming left V 1 base short and J 4 bases short, with 14 bases between. In germline, CDR1 is SNHLY, CDR2 FYNNEI. This CDR3 has 16 residues.

CDR3: CASTTSGAEQYF. CDR3 in DNA: TGTGCCAGCACCACGTCAGGGGCCGAGCAGTACTTC. The V and J genes are TRBV3-1 (or the pseudogene TRBV3-2) and TRBJ2-7; TRBD1 is a possible D gene (6 bases). The germline V gene encodes CDR1 LGHDT and CDR2 YNNKEL (reference sequence). This CDR3 region has 12 residues. The V and J ends lost 7 bases and 6 bases respectively, with 13 bases between them.

This clone was seen once. J is TRBJ1-1 and V is TRBV9; the match to TRBD1 covers 7 bases. The trim removed 3 bases at V and 4 bases at J, leaving 0 bases unmatched. The CDR3 runs 12 residues. Looked up from germline, CDR1 is SGDLS and CDR2 is YYNGEE. Here the CDR3 reads CASSAGGTEAFF. CDR3 bases: TGTGCCAGCAGCGCAGGGGGCACTGAAGCTTTCTTT.

This sequence joins TRBV25-1 and TRBJ2-3; D gene unclear. Germline V gene sequence: CDR1 MGHDK, CDR2 SYGVNS. This CDR3 has 14 amino acids. V shed 2 bases and J shed 2 bases, with 8 bases lying between them. CDR3 in amino acids: CASSEARATDTQYF. DNA for the CDR3: TGTGCCAGCAGTGAAGCGAGAGCCACAGATACGCAGTATTTT.

V usage is TRBV6-5 and J usage is TRBJ2-2, with D tentatively TRBD1 (6 bases). The ends were cut back, 5 bases at V and 6 bases at J, with 13 bases in the middle. CDR1 and CDR2 (germline): MNHEY, SVGAGI. The CDR3 is 14 residues long. The CDR3 region has the DNA TGTGCCAGCAGTACAGGGTTTAGGGCCGGGGAGCTGTTTTTT. Amino acid sequence: CASSTGFRAGELFF.

The chain joins TRBV19 to TRBJ1-5; TRBD1 is a possible D gene (5 bases). Germline CDR1 LNHDA, CDR2 SQIVND (reference sequence). The CDR3 extends over 14 amino acids. The V end lost 4 bases, the J end lost 5 bases, and 12 bases lay between the germline ends. The chain's CDR3 is CASSTTGRDQPQHF. The CDR3, as DNA: TGTGCCAGTAGTACCACAGGCCGGGATCAGCCCCAGCATTTT.

Comments on this clone: This same CDR3 is encoded by further DNA sequences in the sample. The rearrangement joins TRBV18 to TRBJ2-7; D unresolved. Germline V lookup: CDR1 KGHSH, CDR2 LQKENI. V was cut by 1 base and J by 3 bases, with 7 bases left in between. The CDR3 has 13 residues. This CDR3 is CASSPLSSYEQYF. The CDR3 region has the DNA TGTGCCAGCTCACCACTCTCTAGCTACGAGCAGTACTTC.

V is TRBV19 and J is TRBJ2-1; 7 nucleotides align to TRBD1. Germline values: CDR1 LNHDA, CDR2 SQIVND (reference sequence). There are 14 residues in the CDR3. J was trimmed by 7 bases and V by 7 bases; bases with no gene match: 10. CDR3 sequence: CASNPDRARNEQFF. Written as DNA, the CDR3 is TGTGCCAGTAACCCCGACAGGGCGAGAAATGAGCAGTTCTTC.

The chain recombines TRBV30 with TRBJ1-1; TRBD1 aligns across 7 bases. V shed 5 bases and J 7 bases; nucleotides not matched to a gene: 4. The CDR3 has 11 residues. Germline CDR1 is GTSNPN and CDR2 is SVGIG (reference sequence). CDR3 protein: CAWARQGEAFF. The CDR3 bases are TGTGCCTGGGCAAGACAGGGTGAAGCTTTCTTT. Full variable domain (missing parts from reference TRBV30 and TRBJ1-1): SQTIHQWPATLVQPVGSPLSLECTVEGTSNPNLYWYRQAAGRGLQLLFYSVGIGQISSEVPQNLSASRPQDRQFILSSKKLLLSDSGFYLCAWARQGEAFFGQGTRLTVV.

The chain uses TRBV23-1 and TRBJ1-1, with 7 bases lining up with TRBD1. TRBV23-1 is reported as an ORF; its role is uncertain. The CDR3 totals 12 residues. With 2 bases clipped from V and 11 bases from J, the junction kept 5 bases outside the gene matches. CDR3 bases: TGCGCCAGCAGTCAACCGAAGGACAGGGCTTTCTTT. Translation gives CASSQPKDRAFF.

The J gene is TRBJ2-3, the V gene TRBV5-5; 8 bases fit TRBD1. After removal of 4 bases from V and 2 bases from J, the junction contained 3 bases not matched to a gene. The CDR3 has 14 amino acids. Germline V gives CDR1 SGHKS, CDR2 YYEKEE (reference sequence). CDR3 DNA sequence: TGTGCCAGCAGCCAGCAGGGGGCCACAGATACGCAGTATTTT. It codes for CASSQQGATDTQYF.

The chain is built from TRBV27 and TRBJ2-2, with 13 bases fitting TRBD2. The V segment lost 6 bases and the J segment 5 bases; nucleotides outside the gene matches: 12. Germline CDR1 is MNHEY and CDR2 is SMNVEV (reference sequence). The CDR3 length is 18 residues. The CDR3 protein is CASRSPRTSGSKTGELFF. In nucleotides, the CDR3 is TGTGCCAGCAGATCCCCCCGGACTAGCGGGAGCAAGACCGGGGAGCTGTTTTTT.

This sequence joins TRBV5-8 and TRBJ1-3; a weak D match, TRBD1 (6 bases). This CDR3 is 13 amino acids long. Trimming stripped 4 bases from V and 5 bases from J, with 10 bases between. The germline gives CDR1 SGHTS, CDR2 YDEGEE. The CDR3 here is CASSRQERNTIYF. The CDR3, as DNA: TGTGCCAGCAGCCGACAGGAGAGAAACACCATATATTTT.

The chain carries TRBV5-1 and TRBJ2-7; 8 nucleotides align to TRBD2. The CDR3 has 13 amino acids. Germline V gene sequence: CDR1 SGHRS, CDR2 YFSETQ. The V segment lost 4 bases and the J segment 5 bases; nucleotides outside the gene matches: 5. CDR3 loop: CASSHPGGNEQYF. The CDR3 nucleotides read TGCGCCAGCAGCCACCCGGGGGGGAACGAGCAGTACTTC.

The J gene is TRBJ1-5, the V gene TRBV20-1, with 7 positions matching TRBD1. The trim removed 3 bases at V and 5 bases at J, leaving 13 bases unmatched. CDR1 and CDR2 from the germline V gene are DFQATT and SNEGSKA (reference sequence). The CDR3 loop spans 16 amino acids. The CDR3 coding sequence is TGCAGTGCTAGTAAACAGGGGTCCCATGGGTATCAGCCCCAGCATTTT. Its translation is CSASKQGSHGYQPQHF.

The CDR3 reads CAITSVTSYNEQFF. CDR3 DNA sequence: TGTGCCATAACTAGCGTGACCTCCTACAATGAGCAGTTCTTC. The chain couples TRBV2 to TRBJ2-1, with TRBD2 matching 7 bases. Germline CDR1 reads SNHLY; CDR2 reads FYNNEI. Germline trimming cut 10 bases from V and 0 bases from J; bases unmatched to any gene: 6. CDR3 length equals 14 residues.

The chain carries TRBV9 and TRBJ1-1, with D hard to call. With 0 bases removed from V and 1 base from J, the gap between germline ends came to 7 bases. Germline loops: CDR1 SGDLS, CDR2 YYNGEE. CDR3 length equals 14 residues. This CDR3 reads CASSVGPENTEAFF. DNA for the CDR3: TGTGCCAGCAGCGTAGGGCCTGAGAACACTGAAGCTTTCTTT. The entire variable domain, with the rest obtained from reference TRBV9 and TRBJ1-1, is as follows: DSGVTQTPKHLITATGQRVTLRCSPRSGDLSVYWYQQSLDQGLQFLIQYYNGEERAKGNILERFSAQQFPDLHSELNLSSLELGDSALYFCASSVGPENTEAFFGQGTRLTVV.

V and J are TRBV30 and TRBJ1-1; 7 nucleotides line up with TRBD1. The germline V gene encodes CDR1 GTSNPN and CDR2 SVGIG (reference sequence). The CDR3 loop spans 12 amino acids. V shed 5 bases, J shed 4 bases, and the junction held 4 bases outside the gene matches. The CDR3 is CAWGTGATEAFF. Here the CDR3 DNA reads TGTGCCTGGGGCACAGGGGCCACTGAAGCTTTCTTT.